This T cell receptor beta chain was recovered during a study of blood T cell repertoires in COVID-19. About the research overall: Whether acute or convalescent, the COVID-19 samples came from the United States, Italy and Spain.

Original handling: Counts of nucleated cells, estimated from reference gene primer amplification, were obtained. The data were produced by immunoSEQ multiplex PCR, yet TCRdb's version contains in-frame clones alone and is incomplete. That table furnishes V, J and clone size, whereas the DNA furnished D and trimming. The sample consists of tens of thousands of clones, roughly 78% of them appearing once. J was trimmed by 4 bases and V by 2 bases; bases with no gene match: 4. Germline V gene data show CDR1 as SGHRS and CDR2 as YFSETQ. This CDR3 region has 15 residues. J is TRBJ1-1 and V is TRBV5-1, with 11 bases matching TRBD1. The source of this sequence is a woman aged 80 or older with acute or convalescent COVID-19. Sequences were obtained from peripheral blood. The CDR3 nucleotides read TGCGCCAGCAGCTTAGGGACAGGGGGAGGCACTGAAGCTTTCTTT. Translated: CASSLGTGGGTEAFF.